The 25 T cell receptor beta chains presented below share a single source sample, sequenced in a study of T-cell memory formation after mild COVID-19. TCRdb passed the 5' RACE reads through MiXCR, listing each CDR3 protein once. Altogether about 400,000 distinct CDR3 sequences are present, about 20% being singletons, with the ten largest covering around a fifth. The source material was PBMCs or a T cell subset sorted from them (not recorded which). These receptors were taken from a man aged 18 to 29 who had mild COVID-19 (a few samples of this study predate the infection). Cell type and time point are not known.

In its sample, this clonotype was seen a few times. The DNA of the CDR3 is TGCAGCGTTTTACAGCACTACAATGAGCAGTTCTTC. Protein: CSVLQHYNEQFF. This chain uses TRBV29-1 with TRBJ2-1; unclear D gene. The V gene's germline CDR1 is SQVTM and CDR2 ANQGSEA. Trimming stripped 5 bases from V and 3 bases from J, with 8 bases between. CDR3 length: 12 residues.

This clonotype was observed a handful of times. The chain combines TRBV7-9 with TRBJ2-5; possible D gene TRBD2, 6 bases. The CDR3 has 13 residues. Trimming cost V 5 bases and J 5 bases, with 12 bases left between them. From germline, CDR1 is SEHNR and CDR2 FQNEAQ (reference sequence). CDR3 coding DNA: TGTGCCAGCAGCCTGAGGAGGGTGGAGACCCAGTACTTC. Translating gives CASSLRRVETQYF.

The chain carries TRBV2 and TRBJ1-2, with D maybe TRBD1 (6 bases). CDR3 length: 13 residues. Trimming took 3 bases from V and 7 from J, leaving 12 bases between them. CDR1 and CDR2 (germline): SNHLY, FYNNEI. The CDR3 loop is CASSDRGIGGYTF. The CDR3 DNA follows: TGTGCCAGCAGTGATAGGGGGATCGGTGGCTACACCTTC.

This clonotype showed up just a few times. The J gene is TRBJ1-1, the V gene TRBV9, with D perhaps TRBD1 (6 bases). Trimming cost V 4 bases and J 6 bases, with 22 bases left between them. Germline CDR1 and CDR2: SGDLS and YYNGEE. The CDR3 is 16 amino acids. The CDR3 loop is CASSTSGGPGIPEAFF. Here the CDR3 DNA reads TGTGCCAGCAGCACCAGCGGGGGGCCGGGGATCCCTGAAGCTTTCTTT.

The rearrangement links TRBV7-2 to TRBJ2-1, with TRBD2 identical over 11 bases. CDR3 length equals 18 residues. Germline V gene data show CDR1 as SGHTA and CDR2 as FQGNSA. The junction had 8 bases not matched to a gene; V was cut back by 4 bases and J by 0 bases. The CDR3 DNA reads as TGTGCCAGCAGCTACCCGGGACTAGCGGCGACCTCCTACAATGAGCAGTTCTTC. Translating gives CASSYPGLAATSYNEQFF.

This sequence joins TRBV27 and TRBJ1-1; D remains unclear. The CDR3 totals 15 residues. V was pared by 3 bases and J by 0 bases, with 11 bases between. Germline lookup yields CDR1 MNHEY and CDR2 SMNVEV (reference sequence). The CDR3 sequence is CASSLNPHMNTEAFF. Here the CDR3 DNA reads TGTGCCAGCAGTTTGAATCCGCATATGAACACTGAAGCTTTCTTT.

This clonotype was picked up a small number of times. CDR3 loop: CASSLRPGSSHTEAFF. DNA for the CDR3: TGTGCCAGCAGCTTGCGGCCAGGGTCATCTCACACTGAAGCTTTCTTT. The chain has TRBV5-8 and TRBJ1-1; a possible D gene is TRBD1 (5 bases). Trimming removed 1 base from V and 3 bases from J, with 16 bases in between. The V gene's germline CDR1 is SGHTS and CDR2 YDEGEE. The CDR3 is 16 amino acids. Drawing the rest from reference TRBV5-8 and TRBJ1-1, the complete variable domain is EAGVTQSPTHLIKTRGQQATLRCSPISGHTSVYWYQQALGLGLQFLLWYDEGEERNRGNFPPRFSGRQFPNYSSELNVNALELEDSALYLCASSLRPGSSHTEAFFGQGTRLTVV.

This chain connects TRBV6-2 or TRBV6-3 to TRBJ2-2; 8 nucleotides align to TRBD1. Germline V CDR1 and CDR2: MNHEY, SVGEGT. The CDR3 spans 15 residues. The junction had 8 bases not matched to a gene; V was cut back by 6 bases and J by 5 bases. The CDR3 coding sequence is TGTGCCAGCAGGACGGACAGGGTTGGGACCGGGGAGCTGTTTTTT. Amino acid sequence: CASRTDRVGTGELFF.

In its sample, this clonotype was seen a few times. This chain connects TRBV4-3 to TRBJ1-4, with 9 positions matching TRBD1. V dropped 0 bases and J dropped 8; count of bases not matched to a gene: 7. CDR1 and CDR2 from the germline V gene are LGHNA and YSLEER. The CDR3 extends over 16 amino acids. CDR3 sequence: CASSQDRGTGKEKLFF. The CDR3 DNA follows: TGCGCCAGCAGCCAAGATAGAGGGACAGGGAAAGAAAAACTGTTTTTT.

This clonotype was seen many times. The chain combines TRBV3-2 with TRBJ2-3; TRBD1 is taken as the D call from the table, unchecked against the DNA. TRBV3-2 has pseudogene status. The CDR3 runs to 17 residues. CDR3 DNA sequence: TGTGCCAGCAGCCAAGAAGAATTACAGGACTACACAGATACGCAGTATTTT. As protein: CASSQEELQDYTDTQYF.

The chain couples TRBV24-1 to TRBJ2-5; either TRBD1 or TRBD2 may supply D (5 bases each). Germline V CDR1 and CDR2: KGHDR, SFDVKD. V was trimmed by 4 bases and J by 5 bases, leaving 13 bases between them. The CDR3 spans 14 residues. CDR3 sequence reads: CATSDPGSGETQYF. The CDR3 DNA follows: TGTGCCACCAGTGACCCGGGATCAGGGGAGACCCAGTACTTC.

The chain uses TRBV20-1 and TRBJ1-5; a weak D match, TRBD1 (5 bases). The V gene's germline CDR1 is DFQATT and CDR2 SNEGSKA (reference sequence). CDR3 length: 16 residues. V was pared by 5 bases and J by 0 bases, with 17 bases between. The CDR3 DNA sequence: TGCAGTGCTCAGGCCCGAGGACATTTTAGCAATCAGCCCCAGCATTTT. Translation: CSAQARGHFSNQPQHF.

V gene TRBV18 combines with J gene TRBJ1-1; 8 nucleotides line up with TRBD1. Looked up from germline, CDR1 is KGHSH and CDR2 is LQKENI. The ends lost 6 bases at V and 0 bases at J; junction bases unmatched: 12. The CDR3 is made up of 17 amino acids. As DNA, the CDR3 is TGTGCCAGCTCTCCCAGGCCCCCGACAGGGGTGAACACTGAAGCTTTCTTT. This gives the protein CASSPRPPTGVNTEAFF. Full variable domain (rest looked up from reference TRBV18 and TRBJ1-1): NAGVMQNPRHLVRRRGQEARLRCSPMKGHSHVYWYRQLPEEGLKFMVYLQKENIIDESGMPKERFSAEFPKEGPSILRIQQVVRGDSAAYFCASSPRPPTGVNTEAFFGQGTRLTVV.

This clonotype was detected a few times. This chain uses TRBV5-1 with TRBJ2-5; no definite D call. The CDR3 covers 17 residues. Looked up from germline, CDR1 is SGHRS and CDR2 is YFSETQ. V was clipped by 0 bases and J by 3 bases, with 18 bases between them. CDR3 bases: TGCGCCAGCAGCTTGGGGGTCGTCGGGCGAACGGAAGAGACCCAGTACTTC. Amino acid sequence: CASSLGVVGRTEETQYF.

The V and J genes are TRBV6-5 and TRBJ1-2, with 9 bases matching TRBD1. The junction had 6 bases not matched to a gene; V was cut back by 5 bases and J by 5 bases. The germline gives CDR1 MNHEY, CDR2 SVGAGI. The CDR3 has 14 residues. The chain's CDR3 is CASSNRGRDYGYTF. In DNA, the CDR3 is TGTGCCAGCAGTAACAGGGGGCGCGATTATGGCTACACCTTC.

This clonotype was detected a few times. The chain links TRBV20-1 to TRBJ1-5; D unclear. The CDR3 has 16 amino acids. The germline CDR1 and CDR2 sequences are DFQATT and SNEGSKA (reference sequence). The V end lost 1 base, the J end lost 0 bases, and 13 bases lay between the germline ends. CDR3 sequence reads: CSARVPGFVSNQPQHF. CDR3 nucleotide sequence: TGCAGTGCTAGAGTGCCGGGCTTCGTTAGCAATCAGCCCCAGCATTTT.

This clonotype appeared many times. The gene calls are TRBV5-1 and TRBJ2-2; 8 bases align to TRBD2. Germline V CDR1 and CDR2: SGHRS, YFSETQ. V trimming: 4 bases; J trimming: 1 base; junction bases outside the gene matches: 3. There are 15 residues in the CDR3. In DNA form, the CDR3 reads TGCGCCAGCAGCCGTAGCGGGGTGAACACCGGGGAGCTGTTTTTT. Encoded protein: CASSRSGVNTGELFF.

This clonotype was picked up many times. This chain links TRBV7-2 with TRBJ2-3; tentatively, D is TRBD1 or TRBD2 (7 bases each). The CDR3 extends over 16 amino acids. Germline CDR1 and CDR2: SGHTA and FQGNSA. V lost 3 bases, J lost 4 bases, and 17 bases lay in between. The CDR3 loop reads CASSFGPGGAADTQYF. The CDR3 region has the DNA TGTGCCAGCAGCTTCGGCCCAGGGGGGGCCGCAGATACGCAGTATTTT.

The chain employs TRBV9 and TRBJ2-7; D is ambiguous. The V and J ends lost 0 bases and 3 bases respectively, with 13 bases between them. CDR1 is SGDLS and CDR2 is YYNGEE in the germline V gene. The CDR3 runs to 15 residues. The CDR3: CASSVAGNRDYEQYF. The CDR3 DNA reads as TGTGCCAGCAGCGTAGCTGGCAATCGAGACTACGAGCAGTACTTC.

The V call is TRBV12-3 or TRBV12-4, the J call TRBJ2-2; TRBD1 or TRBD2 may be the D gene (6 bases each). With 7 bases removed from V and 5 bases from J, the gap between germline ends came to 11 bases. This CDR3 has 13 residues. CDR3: CASTGGPTGELFF. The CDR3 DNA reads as TGTGCCAGCACCGGGGGCCCTACCGGGGAGCTGTTTTTT.

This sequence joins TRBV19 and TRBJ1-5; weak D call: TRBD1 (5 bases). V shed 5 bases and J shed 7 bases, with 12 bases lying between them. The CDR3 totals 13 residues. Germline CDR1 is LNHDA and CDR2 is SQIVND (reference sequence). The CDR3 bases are TGTGCCAGTAGTGGGAGAGACAGACAGCCCCAGCATTTT. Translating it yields CASSGRDRQPQHF.

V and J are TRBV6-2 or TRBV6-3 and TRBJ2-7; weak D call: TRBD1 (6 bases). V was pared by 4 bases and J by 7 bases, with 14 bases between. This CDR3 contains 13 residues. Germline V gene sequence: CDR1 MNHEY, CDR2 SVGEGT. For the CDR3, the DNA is TGTGCCAGCAGTTTCGCTCCAGGGGTGGAGCAGTACGTC. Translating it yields CASSFAPGVEQYV.

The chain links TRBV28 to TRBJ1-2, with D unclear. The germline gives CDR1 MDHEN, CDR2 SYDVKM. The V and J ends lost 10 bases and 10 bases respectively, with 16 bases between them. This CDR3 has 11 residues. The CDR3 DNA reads TGTGCCACCCAGAGTGTCCGCCTCTACACCTTC. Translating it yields CATQSVRLYTF.

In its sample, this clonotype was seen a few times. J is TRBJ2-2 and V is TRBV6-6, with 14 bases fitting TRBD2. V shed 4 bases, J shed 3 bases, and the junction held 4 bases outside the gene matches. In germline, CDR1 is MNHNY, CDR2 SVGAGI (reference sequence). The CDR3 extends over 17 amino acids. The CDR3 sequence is CASSWTSGGTDTGELFF. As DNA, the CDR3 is TGTGCCAGCAGTTGGACTAGCGGGGGGACAGACACCGGGGAGCTGTTTTTT.

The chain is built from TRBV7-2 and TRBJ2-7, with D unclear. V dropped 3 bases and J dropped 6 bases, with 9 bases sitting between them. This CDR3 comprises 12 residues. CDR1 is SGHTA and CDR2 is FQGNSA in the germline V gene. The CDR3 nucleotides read TGTGCCAGCAGCTTGGTTGTCTCCGAGCAGTACTTC. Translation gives CASSLVVSEQYF.